A selection of T cell receptor beta chains follows, all from one sample in a study of shared clonotypes between healthy human individuals. The protocol was immunoSEQ multiplex PCR, while the TCRdb copy is restricted to in-frame clones and leaves out a portion. The repertoire holds about 1.1 million clones, with around 78% as singletons. What was sequenced was memory CD4+ T cells from PBMCs. These receptors were collected from a man aged 18 to 30 in good health. Some clones in this sample may be carry-over from other donors' samples. Each CDR3 is given with its conserved first and last residue. Clone size, where shown, is once, few, many, or a class for clones that have expanded.

CDR3 protein | V gene | clone size | J gene
CASSSPNQPQHF | TRBV28 | . | TRBJ1-5
CASSAKGYEQYF | TRBV6-1 | . | TRBJ2-7
CASSPGTGGLREQYF | TRBV28 | . | TRBJ2-7
CASSSQREGVDTQYF | TRBV7-8 | . | TRBJ2-3
CASSRNGPSSYEQYF | TRBV27 | . | TRBJ2-7
CASSLSGQTADTQYF | TRBV5-5 | . | TRBJ2-3
CASSFWREGTDTQYF | TRBV28 | . | TRBJ2-3
CASSLARGDYGYTF | TRBV5-1 | . | TRBJ1-2
CASSVIAESSYNEQFF | TRBV6-1 | . | TRBJ2-1
CASSVDRKNTQYF | TRBV7-2 | . | TRBJ2-3
CASSLSLGGTEAFF | TRBV27 | . | TRBJ1-1
CASSGQLAATYEQYF | TRBV2 | . | TRBJ2-7
CASSFCPVGGRWDEKLFF | TRBV5-4 | once | TRBJ1-4
CASGPGSSDTQYF | TRBV2 | . | TRBJ2-3
CASSIGQRATASEAFF | TRBV28 | . | TRBJ1-1
CASSLTGGEGETQYF | TRBV5-1 | few | TRBJ2-5
CASKLISESEQYF | TRBV2 | . | TRBJ2-7
CASRGGREAFF | TRBV19 | once | TRBJ1-1
CASSSPAPVTGEQYF | TRBV5-8 | . | TRBJ2-7
CASSLDSLAGYAGELFF | TRBV5-1 | . | TRBJ2-2
CASTYGGTSVYEQYF | TRBV7-9 | . | TRBJ2-7
CATSYQETQYF | TRBV15 | . | TRBJ2-5
CASRRVGQPQHF | TRBV12-2 | . | TRBJ1-5
CASSLEGNEQFF | TRBV5-6 | . | TRBJ2-1
CASSVDRGFYEQYF | TRBV18 | . | TRBJ2-7
CASSVDRGINYEQYF | TRBV2 | . | TRBJ2-7
CATLATATSNQPQHF | TRBV10-3 | . | TRBJ1-5
CASSPAKGEGLLDTQYF | TRBV9 | . | TRBJ2-3
CATGAGGSTDTQYF | TRBV7-2 | . | TRBJ2-3
CASSPTSGRAGAHEQFF | TRBV28 | . | TRBJ2-1
CASSMLRDYDEQFF | TRBV7-8 | . | TRBJ2-1
CASSGRFRNEQFF | TRBV28 | . | TRBJ2-1
CASSLGHLNTEAFF | TRBV28 | . | TRBJ1-1
CASSLVGHPYEQYF | TRBV5-1 | . | TRBJ2-7
CASSQDEGTGELFF | TRBV4-2 | many | TRBJ2-2
CASSLTSSGNTIYF | TRBV5-1 | . | TRBJ1-3
CASKLLLTFTYNEQFF | TRBV5-8 | . | TRBJ2-1
CASSQTSGTGEGYTF | TRBV4-1 | . | TRBJ1-2
CASRGGTGANVLTF | TRBV2 | few | TRBJ2-6
CASNTLGVYEQYF | TRBV28 | . | TRBJ2-7